The 17 T cell receptor beta chains in this list originate from one sample, sequenced in a study of low-dose radiotherapy and immunotherapy resistance in tumors. Time point in this sample: before trial treatment. Primers targeting TRAV and TRBV primed first-strand cDNA, covering alpha and beta chains. For amplifying TCRs, the PCR ran for about 22 cycles with Phusion, which was used together with a constant-region primer and the adapter on the V primers. Via MiXCR, TCRdb re-called the reads, giving one row per CDR3 protein. The data show 60,000 to 75,000 distinct CDR3 sequences, 26% seen once. The sample here was PBMCs, taken before treatment. These receptors all stem from a male donor with rectosigmoid adenocarcinoma.

This clonotype has only one observation. The rearrangement links TRBV2 to TRBJ1-5; D perhaps matches TRBD1 (6 bases). CDR3 length: 15 residues. Trimming took 5 bases from V and 4 from J, leaving 15 bases between them. Germline CDR1 and CDR2: SNHLY and FYNNEI. CDR3 amino acids: CASSYPGQLNQPQHF. CDR3 sequence (DNA): TGTGCCAGCAGTTACCCGGGACAACTAAATCAGCCCCAGCATTTT.

This clonotype was detected many times. The chain joins TRBV28 to TRBJ2-7; 7 bases map to TRBD1. The V segment lost 7 bases and the J segment 4 bases; nucleotides outside the gene matches: 4. The CDR3 length is 12 residues. Looked up from germline, CDR1 is MDHEN and CDR2 is SYDVKM. CDR3 in DNA: TGTGCCAGCAATAACAGGGGATACGAGCAGTACTTC. Its protein product is CASNNRGYEQYF.

This clonotype was seen at least ten times. The gene calls are TRBV7-2 and TRBJ1-1; 7 nucleotides agree with TRBD1. The germline gives CDR1 SGHTA, CDR2 FQGNSA. The length of the CDR3 is 15 residues. Trimming at V came to 1 base and at J to 0 bases, leaving 2 bases not matched to a gene. The CDR3 DNA follows: TGTGCCAGCAGCTTAGGGACAGGAGTGAACACTGAAGCTTTCTTT. It yields the protein CASSLGTGVNTEAFF.

Many counts were recorded for this clonotype. V and J are TRBV28 and TRBJ2-5; 14 bases align to TRBD2. The germline V gene encodes CDR1 MDHEN and CDR2 SYDVKM. The CDR3 runs to 16 residues. The V segment lost 4 bases and the J segment 6 bases; nucleotides outside the gene matches: 7. CDR3 protein: CASSSYGLAGGQTQYF. The CDR3 coding sequence is TGTGCCAGCAGTTCCTACGGACTAGCGGGAGGTCAGACCCAGTACTTC.

The chain joins TRBV10-3 to TRBJ1-5; no definite D call. There are 12 residues in the CDR3. V was clipped by 3 bases and J by 5 bases, with 5 bases between them. Germline assignment: CDR1 ENHRY and CDR2 SYGVKD. CDR3 nucleotide sequence: TGTGCCATCAGTGACGTGTATCAGCCCCAGCATTTT. Translated, it gives CAISDVYQPQHF.

This clonotype came up many times. This chain joins TRBV7-2 and TRBJ2-1, with D possibly matching TRBD2 (5 bases). V lost 4 bases to trimming and J lost 8 bases, with 12 bases between them. Per the germline V gene, CDR1 is SGHTA and CDR2 is FQGNSA. The CDR3 extends over 13 amino acids. This CDR3 is CASSYRTGDEQFF. In nucleotides, the CDR3 is TGTGCCAGCAGCTACCGGACCGGGGATGAGCAGTTCTTC.

This clonotype was recorded at least ten times. The chain employs TRBV25-1 and TRBJ1-5; D is uncertain. The CDR3 totals 13 residues. Trimming removed 2 bases at V and 6 bases at J, with 8 bases between. Germline V gene sequence: CDR1 MGHDK, CDR2 SYGVNS. The CDR3 loop is CASSESWSQPQHF. In DNA form, the CDR3 reads TGTGCCAGCAGTGAAAGTTGGAGTCAGCCCCAGCATTTT.

The J gene is TRBJ2-5, the V gene TRBV12-3 or TRBV12-4; 9 nucleotides agree with TRBD1. V shed 6 bases, J shed 3 bases, and the junction held 5 bases outside the gene matches. The CDR3 is 14 residues long. The CDR3 DNA is TGTGCCAGCAGCCGAAGGGACAGGGAAGAGACCCAGTACTTC. Amino acid sequence: CASSRRDREETQYF.

This clonotype was seen ten or more times. This chain links TRBV12-3 or TRBV12-4 with TRBJ1-5; a possible D gene is TRBD1 (6 bases). The CDR3 has 12 residues. V was cut by 6 bases and J by 7 bases, with 10 bases left in between. In nucleotides, the CDR3 is TGTGCCAGCAGAGACACAGGGCAGCCCCAGCATTTT. This sequence encodes CASRDTGQPQHF.

This clonotype was detected ten times or more. The CDR3 loop is CATSRDPNREPQHF. Written as DNA, the CDR3 is TGTGCCACCAGCAGAGACCCCAATAGAGAGCCCCAGCATTTT. The chain joins TRBV15 to TRBJ1-5; D unresolved. This CDR3 is built from 14 residues. Germline CDR1 LNHNV, CDR2 YYDKDF (reference sequence). V lost 0 bases to trimming and J lost 8 bases, with 11 bases between them. Complete variable domain (other parts from reference TRBV15 and TRBJ1-5): DAMVIQNPRYQVTQFGKPVTLSCSQTLNHNVMYWYQQKSSQAPKLLFHYYDKDFNNEADTPDNFQSRRPNTSFCFLDIRSPGLGDTAMYLCATSRDPNREPQHFGDGTRLSIL.

V and J are TRBV10-2 and TRBJ1-5; D gene uncertain. Germline CDR1 WSHSY, CDR2 SAAADI. This CDR3 region has 15 residues. V was clipped by 0 bases and J by 6 bases, with 12 bases between them. In DNA form, the CDR3 reads TGCGCCAGCAGTGAGTCGATTGGGAGAGGTCAGCCCCAGCATTTT. Protein sequence: CASSESIGRGQPQHF.

This clonotype was detected ten times or more. The chain recombines TRBV5-5 with TRBJ2-7; 7 bases are a match to TRBD1. Germline V gene data show CDR1 as SGHKS and CDR2 as YYEKEE (reference sequence). CDR3 length: 15 residues. V was pared by 3 bases and J by 3 bases, with 9 bases of the junction left unmatched. The CDR3, as DNA: TGTGCCAGCAGCTCCGGGACAGCGAAGAGCTACGAGCAGTACTTC. Protein: CASSSGTAKSYEQYF.

This clonotype has a count of ten or more. This chain connects TRBV9 to TRBJ1-1; D might be TRBD1 (5 bases). Germline assignment: CDR1 SGDLS and CDR2 YYNGEE. CDR3 length: 14 amino acids. Trimming removed 5 bases from V and 1 base from J, with 12 bases in between. Here the CDR3 reads CASSGTWGNTEAFF. The CDR3 DNA is TGTGCCAGCAGTGGGACGTGGGGGAACACTGAAGCTTTCTTT. Full variable domain (rest looked up from reference TRBV9 and TRBJ1-1): DSGVTQTPKHLITATGQRVTLRCSPRSGDLSVYWYQQSLDQGLQFLIQYYNGEERAKGNILERFSAQQFPDLHSELNLSSLELGDSALYFCASSGTWGNTEAFFGQGTRLTVV.

This clonotype occurred many times. V and J are TRBV5-1 and TRBJ2-7; D not certain. Trimming removed 2 bases at V and 3 bases at J, with 9 bases between. The V gene's germline CDR1 is SGHRS and CDR2 YFSETQ. The CDR3 is 13 amino acids. CDR3 nucleotide sequence: TGCGCCAGCAGCTTAAATGCGATCTACGAGCAGTACTTC. Amino acid sequence: CASSLNAIYEQYF.

The chain is built from TRBV27 and TRBJ2-5; 10 bases match TRBD1. The germline V gene has CDR1 MNHEY and CDR2 SMNVEV (reference sequence). The length of the CDR3 is 17 residues. The ends lost 2 bases at V and 5 bases at J; junction bases unmatched: 11. CDR3: CASSLGTAGTGAETQYF. The CDR3 DNA reads as TGTGCCAGCAGTTTAGGAACTGCGGGGACAGGGGCGGAGACCCAGTACTTC.

This clonotype was seen ten or more times. The rearrangement links TRBV14 to TRBJ2-1; 9 nucleotides align to TRBD2. The V gene's germline CDR1 is SGHDN and CDR2 FVKESK. V was clipped by 0 bases and J by 9 bases; unmatched bases: 6. The CDR3 is made up of 15 amino acids. CDR3 protein: CASSQDSRTSAEQFF. The CDR3 DNA is TGTGCCAGCAGCCAAGACAGTCGGACTAGCGCTGAGCAGTTCTTC. The entire variable domain, with the rest obtained from reference TRBV14 and TRBJ2-1, is as follows: EAGVTQFPSHSVIEKGQTVTLRCDPISGHDNLYWYRRVMGKEIKFLLHFVKESKQDESGMPNNRFLAERTGGTYSTLKVQPAELEDSGVYFCASSQDSRTSAEQFFGPGTRLTVL.

This clonotype was seen ten or more times. The chain uses TRBV2 and TRBJ1-2; tentatively, D is TRBD1 (5 bases). The V end was cut by 6 bases, the J end by 0 bases, with 11 bases between. The CDR3 contains 14 residues. Per germline, CDR1 SNHLY and CDR2 FYNNEI. The CDR3 region is CASRLGVANYGYTF. CDR3 nucleotides: TGTGCCAGCAGACTAGGGGTAGCTAACTATGGCTACACCTTC.